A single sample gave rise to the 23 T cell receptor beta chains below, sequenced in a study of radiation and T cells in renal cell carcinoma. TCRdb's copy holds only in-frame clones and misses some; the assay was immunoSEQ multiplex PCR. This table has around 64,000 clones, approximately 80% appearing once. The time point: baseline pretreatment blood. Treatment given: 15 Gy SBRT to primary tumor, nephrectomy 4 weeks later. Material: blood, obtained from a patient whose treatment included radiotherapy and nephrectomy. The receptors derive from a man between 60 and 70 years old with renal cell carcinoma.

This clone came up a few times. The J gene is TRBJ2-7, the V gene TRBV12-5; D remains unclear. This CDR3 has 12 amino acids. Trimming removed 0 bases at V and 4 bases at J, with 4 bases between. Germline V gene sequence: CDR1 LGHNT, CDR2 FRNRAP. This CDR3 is CASGLVEYEQYF. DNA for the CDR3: TGTGCTAGTGGTTTGGTAGAGTACGAGCAGTACTTC.

The CDR3 bases are TGTGCCAGCAAAACAGGCTATAATTCACCCCTCCACTTT. Amino acids: CASKTGYNSPLHF. The chain is built from TRBV27 and TRBJ1-6; TRBD1 is a possible D gene (5 bases). The germline V and J ends were trimmed by 7 bases and 3 bases, with 7 bases remaining between them. Germline V gene data show CDR1 as MNHEY and CDR2 as SMNVEV (reference sequence). The CDR3 has 13 residues.

The CDR3 spells CASSGTGASSPITDTQYF. The CDR3 DNA is TGTGCCAGCAGCGGAACAGGGGCCTCTTCACCCATCACAGATACGCAGTATTTT. The chain links TRBV2 to TRBJ2-3, with 7 bases fitting TRBD1. Germline CDR1 is SNHLY and CDR2 is FYNNEI. The CDR3 loop spans 18 amino acids. V gave up 6 bases and J gave up 2 bases; unmatched junction bases: 17. Using reference TRBV2 and TRBJ2-3 for the parts outside the CDR3, the full variable domain is EPEVTQTPSHQVTQMGQEVILRCVPISNHLYFYWYRQILGQKVEFLVSFYNNEISEKSEIFDDQFSVERPDGSNFTLKIRSTKLEDSAMYFCASSGTGASSPITDTQYFGPGTRLTVL.

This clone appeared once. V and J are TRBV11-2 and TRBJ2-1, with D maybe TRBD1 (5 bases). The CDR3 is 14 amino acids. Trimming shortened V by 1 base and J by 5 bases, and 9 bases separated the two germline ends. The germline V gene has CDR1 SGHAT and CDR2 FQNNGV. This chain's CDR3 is CASSLARENNEQFF. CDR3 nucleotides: TGTGCCAGCAGCTTAGCCAGGGAAAACAATGAGCAGTTCTTC.

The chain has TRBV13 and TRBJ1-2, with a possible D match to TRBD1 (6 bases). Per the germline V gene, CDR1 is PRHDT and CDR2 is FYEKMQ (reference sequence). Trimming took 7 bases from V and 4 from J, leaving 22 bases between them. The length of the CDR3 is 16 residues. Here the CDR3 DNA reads TGTGCCAGCACAGCAAGCGCGGTACAGGGATCCTATGGCTACACCTTC. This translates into CASTASAVQGSYGYTF.

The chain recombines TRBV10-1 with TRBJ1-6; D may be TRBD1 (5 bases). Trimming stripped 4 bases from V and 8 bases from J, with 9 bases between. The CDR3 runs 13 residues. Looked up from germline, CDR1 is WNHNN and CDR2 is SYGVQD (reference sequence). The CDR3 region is CASSGQPDSPLHF. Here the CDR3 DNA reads TGCGCCAGCAGTGGACAGCCTGATTCACCCCTCCACTTT.

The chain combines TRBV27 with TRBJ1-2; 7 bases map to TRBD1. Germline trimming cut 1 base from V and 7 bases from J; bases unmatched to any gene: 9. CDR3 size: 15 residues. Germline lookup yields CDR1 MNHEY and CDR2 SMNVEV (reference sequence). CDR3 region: CASSLYTGATPGYTF. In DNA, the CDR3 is TGTGCCAGCAGTTTATATACAGGGGCGACACCTGGCTACACCTTC.

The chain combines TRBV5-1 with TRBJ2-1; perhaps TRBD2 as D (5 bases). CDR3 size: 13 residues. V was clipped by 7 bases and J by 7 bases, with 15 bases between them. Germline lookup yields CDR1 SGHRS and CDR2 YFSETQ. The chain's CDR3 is CASGARRVNEQFF. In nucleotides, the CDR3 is TGCGCCAGCGGAGCTAGGCGGGTTAATGAGCAGTTCTTC. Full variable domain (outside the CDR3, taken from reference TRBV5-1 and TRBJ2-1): KAGVTQTPRYLIKTRGQQVTLSCSPISGHRSVSWYQQTPGQGLQFLFEYFSETQRNKGNFPGRFSGRQFSNSRSEMNVSTLELGDSALYLCASGARRVNEQFFGPGTRLTVL.

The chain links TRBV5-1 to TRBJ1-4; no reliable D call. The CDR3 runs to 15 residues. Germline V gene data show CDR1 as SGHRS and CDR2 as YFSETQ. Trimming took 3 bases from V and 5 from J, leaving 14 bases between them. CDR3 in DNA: TGCGCCAGCAGCTCCGCGCGGGGAAGGAATGAAAAACTGTTTTTT. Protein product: CASSSARGRNEKLFF.

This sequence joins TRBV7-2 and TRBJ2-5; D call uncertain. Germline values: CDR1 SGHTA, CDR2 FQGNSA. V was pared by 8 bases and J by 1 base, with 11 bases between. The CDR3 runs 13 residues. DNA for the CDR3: TGTGCCAGCTCCCCGGACCCCCAAGAGACCCAGTACTTC. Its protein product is CASSPDPQETQYF.

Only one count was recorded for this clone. The CDR3 protein is CASSLLAESTDTQYF. The CDR3 DNA sequence: TGTGCCAGCAGCTTATTAGCGGAGTCCACAGATACGCAGTATTTT. The rearrangement joins TRBV7-6 to TRBJ2-3, with D perhaps matching TRBD2 (6 bases). Per germline, CDR1 SGHVS and CDR2 FNYEAQ. Trimming stripped 2 bases from V and 2 bases from J, with 11 bases between. The CDR3 is 15 residues long.

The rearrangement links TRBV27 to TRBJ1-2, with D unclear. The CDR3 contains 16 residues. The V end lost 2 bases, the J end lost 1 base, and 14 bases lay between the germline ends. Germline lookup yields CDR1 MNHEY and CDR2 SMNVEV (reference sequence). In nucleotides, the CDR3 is TGTGCCAGCAGTTTAATATCTGGAGTGGATAACTATGGCTACACCTTC. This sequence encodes CASSLISGVDNYGYTF.

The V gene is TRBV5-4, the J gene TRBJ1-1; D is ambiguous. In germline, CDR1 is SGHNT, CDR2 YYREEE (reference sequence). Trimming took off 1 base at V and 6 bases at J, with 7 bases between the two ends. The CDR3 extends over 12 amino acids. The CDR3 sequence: CASSLPDAEAFF. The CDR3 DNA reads TGTGCCAGCAGCTTGCCGGACGCTGAAGCTTTCTTT.

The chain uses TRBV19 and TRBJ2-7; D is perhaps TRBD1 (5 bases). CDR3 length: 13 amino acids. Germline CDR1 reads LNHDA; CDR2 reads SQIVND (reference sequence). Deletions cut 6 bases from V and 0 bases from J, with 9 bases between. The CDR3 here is CASSNGHSYEQYV. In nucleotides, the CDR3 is TGTGCCAGTAGCAACGGACACTCCTACGAGCAGTACGTC.

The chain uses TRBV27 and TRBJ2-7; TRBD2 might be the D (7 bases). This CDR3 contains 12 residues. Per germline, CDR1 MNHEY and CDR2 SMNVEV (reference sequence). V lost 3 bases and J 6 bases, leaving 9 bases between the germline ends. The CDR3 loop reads CASSLGGGEQYF. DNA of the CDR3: TGTGCCAGCAGTTTGGGAGGGGGCGAGCAGTACTTC.

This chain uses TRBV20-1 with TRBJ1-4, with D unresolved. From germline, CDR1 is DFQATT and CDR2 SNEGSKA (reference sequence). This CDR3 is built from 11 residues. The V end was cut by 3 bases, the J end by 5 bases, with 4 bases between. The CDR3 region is CSASINEKLFF. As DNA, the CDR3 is TGCAGTGCTAGTATAAATGAAAAACTGTTTTTT.

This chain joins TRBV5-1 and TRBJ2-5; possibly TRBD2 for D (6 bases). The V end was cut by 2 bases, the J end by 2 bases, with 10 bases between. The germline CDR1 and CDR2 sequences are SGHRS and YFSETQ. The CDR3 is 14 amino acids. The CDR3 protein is CASSFVLAQETQYF. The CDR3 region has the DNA TGCGCCAGCAGCTTCGTCCTAGCGCAAGAGACCCAGTACTTC. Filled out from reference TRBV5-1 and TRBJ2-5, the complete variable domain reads KAGVTQTPRYLIKTRGQQVTLSCSPISGHRSVSWYQQTPGQGLQFLFEYFSETQRNKGNFPGRFSGRQFSNSRSEMNVSTLELGDSALYLCASSFVLAQETQYFGPGTRLLVL.

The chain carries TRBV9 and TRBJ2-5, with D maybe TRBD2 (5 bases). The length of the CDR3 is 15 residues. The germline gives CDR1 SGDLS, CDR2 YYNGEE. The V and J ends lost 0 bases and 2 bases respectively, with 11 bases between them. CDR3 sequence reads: CASSVGGREQETQYF. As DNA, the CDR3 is TGTGCCAGCAGCGTAGGAGGAAGGGAGCAAGAGACCCAGTACTTC. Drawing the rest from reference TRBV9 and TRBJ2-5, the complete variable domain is DSGVTQTPKHLITATGQRVTLRCSPRSGDLSVYWYQQSLDQGLQFLIQYYNGEERAKGNILERFSAQQFPDLHSELNLSSLELGDSALYFCASSVGGREQETQYFGPGTRLLVL.

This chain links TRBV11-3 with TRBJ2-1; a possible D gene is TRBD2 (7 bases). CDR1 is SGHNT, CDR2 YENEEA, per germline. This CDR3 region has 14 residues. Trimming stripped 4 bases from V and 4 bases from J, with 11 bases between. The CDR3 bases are TGTGCCAGCAGCTCCGGGGGGCTATACAATGAGCAGTTCTTC. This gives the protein CASSSGGLYNEQFF.

This CDR3 is CASSQEQKPTEKLFF. The CDR3 bases are TGCGCCAGCAGCCAAGAACAGAAGCCTACGGAAAAACTGTTTTTT. The chain carries TRBV4-3 and TRBJ1-4; D gene ambiguous. Per germline, CDR1 LGHNA and CDR2 YSLEER. Trimming cost V 0 bases and J 8 bases, with 13 bases left between them. CDR3 length: 15 residues.

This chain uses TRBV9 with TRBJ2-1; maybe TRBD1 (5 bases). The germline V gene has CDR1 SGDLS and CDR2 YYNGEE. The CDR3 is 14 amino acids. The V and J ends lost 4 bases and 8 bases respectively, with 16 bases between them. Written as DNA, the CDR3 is TGTGCCAGCAGCACACTCCAAAGGGGCGATGAGCAGTTCTTC. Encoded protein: CASSTLQRGDEQFF.

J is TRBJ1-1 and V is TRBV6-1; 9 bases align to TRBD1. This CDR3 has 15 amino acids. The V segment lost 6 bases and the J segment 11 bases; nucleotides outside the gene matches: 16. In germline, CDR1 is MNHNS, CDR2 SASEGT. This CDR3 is CASSPLHLQGAGAFF. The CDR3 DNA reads TGTGCCAGCAGCCCTCTCCACTTACAGGGGGCCGGGGCTTTCTTT.

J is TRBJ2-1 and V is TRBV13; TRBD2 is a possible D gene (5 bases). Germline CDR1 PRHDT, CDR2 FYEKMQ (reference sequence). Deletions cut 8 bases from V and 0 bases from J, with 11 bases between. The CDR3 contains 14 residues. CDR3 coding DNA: TGTGCCAGCTTTGCTCGGGGCTCCTACAATGAGCAGTTCTTC. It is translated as CASFARGSYNEQFF.